These 2 T cell receptor beta chains came from one sample sequenced in a study of OX40 agonist ivuxolimab in advanced cancers. Library prep was done by the immunoSEQ multiplex PCR assay. TCRdb retrieved this table from immuneACCESS and kept in-frame rearrangements only. Not all clones are present; in checked studies, unresolved V genes account for under half, and no reason is known for the remainder. This sample comprises 13,000 to 15,000 clones, approximately 93% of them detected only once. 20% to 25% of the sample is held by the ten biggest clonotypes. The material was CD4+ or CD8+ T cells sorted from blood, obtained in a trial of the OX40 agonist ivuxolimab. All receptors come from an adult with an advanced solid tumor such as melanoma, head and neck, liver or kidney cancer.

The chain uses TRBV18 and TRBJ1-5; a possible D gene is TRBD1 (6 bases). CDR1 and CDR2 from the germline V gene are KGHSH and LQKENI. Deletions cut 1 base from V and 7 bases from J, with 8 bases between. This CDR3 region has 13 residues. CDR3 sequence: CASSPLDRQPQHF. CDR3 coding DNA: TGTGCCAGCTCACCACTGGACAGACAGCCCCAGCATTTT.

V gene TRBV4-2 combines with J gene TRBJ2-3; D is uncertain. Trimming shortened V by 1 base and J by 1 base, and 3 bases separated the two germline ends. The CDR3 length is 13 residues. Germline values: CDR1 LGHNA, CDR2 YNFKEQ. The CDR3 loop reads CASSQAGTDTQYF. CDR3 DNA: TGTGCCAGCAGCCAAGCTGGCACAGATACGCAGTATTTT.